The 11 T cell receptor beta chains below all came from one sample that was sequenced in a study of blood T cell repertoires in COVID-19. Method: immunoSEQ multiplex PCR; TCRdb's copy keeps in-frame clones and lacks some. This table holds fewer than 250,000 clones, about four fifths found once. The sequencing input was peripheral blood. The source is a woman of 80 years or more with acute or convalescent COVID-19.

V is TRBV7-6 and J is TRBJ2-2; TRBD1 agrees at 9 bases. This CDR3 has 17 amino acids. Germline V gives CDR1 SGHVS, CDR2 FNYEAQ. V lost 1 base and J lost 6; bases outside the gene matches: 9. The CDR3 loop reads CASSLDRGRFLSGELFF. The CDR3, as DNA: TGTGCCAGCAGCTTAGACAGGGGGCGTTTTTTATCCGGGGAGCTGTTTTTT.

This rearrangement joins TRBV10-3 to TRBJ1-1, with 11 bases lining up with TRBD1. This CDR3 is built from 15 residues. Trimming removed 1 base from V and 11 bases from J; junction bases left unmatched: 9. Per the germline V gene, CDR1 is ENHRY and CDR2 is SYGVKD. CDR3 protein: CAISELGTGGFSAFF. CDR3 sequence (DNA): TGTGCCATCAGTGAGTTGGGGACAGGGGGTTTTTCGGCTTTCTTT.

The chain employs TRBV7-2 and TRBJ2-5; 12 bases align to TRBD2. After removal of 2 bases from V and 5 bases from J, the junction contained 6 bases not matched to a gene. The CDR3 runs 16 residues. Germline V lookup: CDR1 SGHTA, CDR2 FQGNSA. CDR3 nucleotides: TGTGCCAGCAGCTTAAGCCTAGCGGGGGGGCCCGAGACCCAGTACTTC. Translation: CASSLSLAGGPETQYF.

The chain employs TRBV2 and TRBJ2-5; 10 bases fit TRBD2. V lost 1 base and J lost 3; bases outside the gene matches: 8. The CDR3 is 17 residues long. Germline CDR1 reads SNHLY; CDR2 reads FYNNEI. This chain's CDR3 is CASSEEAAGGYEETQYF. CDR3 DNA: TGTGCCAGCAGTGAAGAGGCAGCGGGAGGGTATGAAGAGACCCAGTACTTC.

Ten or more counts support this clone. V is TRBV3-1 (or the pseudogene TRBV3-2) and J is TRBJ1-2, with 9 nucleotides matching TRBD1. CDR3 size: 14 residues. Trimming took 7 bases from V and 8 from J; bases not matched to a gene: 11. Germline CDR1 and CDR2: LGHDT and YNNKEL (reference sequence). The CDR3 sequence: CASTGQGSPLGYTF. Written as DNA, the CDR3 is TGTGCCAGCACCGGACAGGGGAGCCCCCTAGGCTACACCTTC.

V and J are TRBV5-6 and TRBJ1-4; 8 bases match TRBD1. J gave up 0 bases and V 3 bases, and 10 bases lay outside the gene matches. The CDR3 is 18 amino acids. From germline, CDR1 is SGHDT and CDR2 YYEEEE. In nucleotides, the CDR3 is TGTGCCAGCAGCTCGGGACAGGAGCCTTTTGCAACTAATGAAAAACTGTTTTTT. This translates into CASSSGQEPFATNEKLFF.

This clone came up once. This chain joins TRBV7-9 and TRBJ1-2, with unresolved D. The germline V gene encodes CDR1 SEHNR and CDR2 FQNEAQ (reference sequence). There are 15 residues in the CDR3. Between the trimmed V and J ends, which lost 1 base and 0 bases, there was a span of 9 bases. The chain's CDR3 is CASSLVSGANYGYTF. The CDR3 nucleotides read TGTGCCAGCAGCTTAGTCAGCGGAGCTAACTATGGCTACACCTTC. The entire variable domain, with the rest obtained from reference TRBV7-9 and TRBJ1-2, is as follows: DTGVSQNPRHKITKRGQNVTFRCDPISEHNRLYWYRQTLGQGPEFLTYFQNEAQLEKSRLLSDRFSAERPKGSFSTLEIQRTEQGDSAMYLCASSLVSGANYGYTFGSGTRLTVV.

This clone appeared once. The CDR3 DNA is TGTGCCAGTAGCGCAACAGGGTTGAACACTGAAGCTTTCTTT. Its protein product is CASSATGLNTEAFF. This sequence joins TRBV19 and TRBJ1-1; D is perhaps TRBD1 (6 bases). Deletions cut 6 bases from V and 0 bases from J, with 11 bases between. Per the germline V gene, CDR1 is LNHDA and CDR2 is SQIVND (reference sequence). The CDR3 has 14 amino acids.

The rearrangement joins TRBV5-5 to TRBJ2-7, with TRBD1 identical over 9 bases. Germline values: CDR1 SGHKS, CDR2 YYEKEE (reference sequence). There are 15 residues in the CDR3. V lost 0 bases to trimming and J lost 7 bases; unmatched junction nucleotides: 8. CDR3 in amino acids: CASSLGDRASGEQYF. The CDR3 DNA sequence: TGTGCCAGCAGCTTGGGGGACAGGGCGTCGGGGGAGCAGTACTTC.

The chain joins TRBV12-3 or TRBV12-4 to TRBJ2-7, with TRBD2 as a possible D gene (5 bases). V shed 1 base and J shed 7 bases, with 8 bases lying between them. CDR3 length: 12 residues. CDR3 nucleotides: TGTGCCAGCAGTTTAGGCCGAGGGGAGCAGTACTTC. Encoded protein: CASSLGRGEQYF.

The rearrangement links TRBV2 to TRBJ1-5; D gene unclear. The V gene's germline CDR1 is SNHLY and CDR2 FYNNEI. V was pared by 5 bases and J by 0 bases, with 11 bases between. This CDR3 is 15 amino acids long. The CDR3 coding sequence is TGTGCCAGCAGTAGCCTTGGTAATAGCAATCAGCCCCAGCATTTT. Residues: CASSSLGNSNQPQHF.